Listed below are T cell receptor beta chains from one sample, sequenced in a study of tumor-infiltrating lymphocytes in primary liver carcinoma. TCRdb redid the calling of the multiplex PCR reads with MiXCR, one entry per CDR3 protein. The data contain 100,000 to 150,000 distinct CDR3 sequences, 64% of them singletons. Input material: liver tumor tissue from sampling region 3. These receptor sequences come from an older woman with primary liver carcinoma and hepatitis B virus infection. Both conserved end residues are part of each CDR3. The order of the fields is CDR3 protein, CDR3 DNA, J gene, V gene, clone size, D gene. A D gene is named only where the DNA matches it firmly. Part of the rows lack a size; the others show once, few, many or a class for expanded clones.

cdr3_aa: CSARGTGRSYEQYF
cdr3_nt: TGCAGTGCTCGAGGGACTGGCCGCTCCTACGAGCAGTACTTC
j_call: TRBJ2-7
v_call: TRBV29-1
clone_size: NA
d_call: NA

cdr3_aa: CSVGSGVGVDIQYF
cdr3_nt: TGCAGCGTTGGCTCGGGGGTCGGGGTGGACATTCAGTACTTC
j_call: TRBJ2-4
v_call: TRBV29-1
clone_size: many
d_call: NA

cdr3_aa: CACRLRLNSYDQYF
cdr3_nt: TGTGCCTGCAGGCTCCGACTGAACTCCTACGACCAGTACTTC
j_call: TRBJ2-7
v_call: TRBV11-3
clone_size: NA
d_call: NA

cdr3_aa: CASSSSWTSGWTSYNEQFF
cdr3_nt: TGTGCCAGCAGCTCCTCCTGGACTAGCGGGTGGACTTCCTACAATGAGCAGTTCTTC
j_call: TRBJ2-1
v_call: TRBV11-2
clone_size: NA
d_call: TRBD2

cdr3_aa: CASGLEQGAADTQYF
cdr3_nt: TGTGCCAGCGGCTTAGAGCAAGGGGCGGCTGATACGCAGTATTTT
j_call: TRBJ2-3
v_call: TRBV11-2
clone_size: NA
d_call: NA

cdr3_aa: CASSMGQEIETQYF
cdr3_nt: TGTGCCAGCAGCATGGGACAGGAGATAGAGACCCAGTACTTC
j_call: TRBJ2-5
v_call: TRBV5-4
clone_size: NA
d_call: TRBD1

cdr3_aa: CASRRQEEQYF
cdr3_nt: TGTGCCAGCAGGAGACAGGAAGAGCAGTACTTC
j_call: TRBJ2-7
v_call: TRBV28
clone_size: NA
d_call: NA

cdr3_aa: CPSSYQQKNTEAFF
cdr3_nt: TGTCCCAGCAGTTACCAACAGAAGAACACTGAGGCTTTCTTC
j_call: TRBJ1-1
v_call: TRBV6-2/TRBV6-3
clone_size: NA
d_call: NA

cdr3_aa: CASSTSERANEQFF
cdr3_nt: TGTGCCAGCAGCACCAGCGAGAGGGCCAATGAGCAGTTCTTC
j_call: TRBJ2-1
v_call: TRBV7-9
clone_size: NA
d_call: NA

cdr3_aa: CACSPSLTDTQYF
cdr3_nt: TGTGCCTGCAGTCCAAGCCTCACAGATACGCAGTATTTT
j_call: TRBJ2-3
v_call: TRBV11-2
clone_size: NA
d_call: NA

cdr3_aa: CASSYSHATGLIVSNTEAFF
cdr3_nt: TGTGCCAGCAGTTATTCTCACGCGACAGGCCTGATTGTATCAAACACTGAAGCTTTCTTT
j_call: TRBJ1-1
v_call: TRBV6-5
clone_size: many
d_call: NA

cdr3_aa: CASSLSAGRQETQYF
cdr3_nt: TGCGCCAGCAGCTTGTCAGCGGGGCGTCAGGAGACCCAGTACTTC
j_call: TRBJ2-5
v_call: TRBV5-1
clone_size: many
d_call: TRBD2

cdr3_aa: CASSYSPSTNEQFF
cdr3_nt: TGTGCCAGCAGTTACTCCCCTAGCACTAATGAGCAGTTCTTC
j_call: TRBJ2-1
v_call: TRBV6-5
clone_size: medium-sized
d_call: NA

cdr3_aa: CASSLGDRNQPQHF
cdr3_nt: TGTGCCAGCAGCTTGGGGGACAGAAATCAGCCCCAGCATTTT
j_call: TRBJ1-5
v_call: TRBV5-6
clone_size: many
d_call: TRBD1

cdr3_aa: CASSPRGLITGTGTEAFF
cdr3_nt: TGTGCCAGCAGCCCCAGGGGGCTTATAACGGGAACGGGCACTGAAGCTTTCTTT
j_call: TRBJ1-1
v_call: TRBV11-3
clone_size: NA
d_call: TRBD1

cdr3_aa: CSATTETNTEAFF
cdr3_nt: TGCAGTGCCACGACAGAAACGAACACTGAAGCTTTCTTT
j_call: TRBJ1-1
v_call: TRBV29-1
clone_size: NA
d_call: NA

cdr3_aa: CASSIRTWEGEAQYF
cdr3_nt: TGTGCCAGCAGCATAAGGACATGGGAAGGGGAGGCCCAGTACTTC
j_call: TRBJ2-5
v_call: TRBV11-2
clone_size: NA
d_call: NA

cdr3_aa: CASSRRQGGAGLVEGSGYNEQFF
cdr3_nt: TGTGCCAGCAGCCGCAGACAGGGGGGCGCGGGACTAGTGGAAGGGTCAGGCTACAATGAGCAGTTCTTC
j_call: TRBJ2-1
v_call: TRBV11-2
clone_size: NA
d_call: NA

cdr3_aa: CASSRLNPEVADEQFF
cdr3_nt: TGTGCCAGCAGCCGGCTAAACCCCGAGGTTGCCGATGAACAGTTCTTC
j_call: TRBJ2-1
v_call: TRBV11-2
clone_size: NA
d_call: NA

cdr3_aa: CSAPPVGGTGNPDTQYF
cdr3_nt: TGCAGTGCTCCACCGGTTGGGGGGACAGGGAATCCAGATACGCAGTATTTT
j_call: TRBJ2-3
v_call: TRBV20-1
clone_size: NA
d_call: TRBD1

cdr3_aa: CTSSLISSGAYERFF
cdr3_nt: TGCACCAGCAGCTTAATCTCTAGCGGAGCCTACGAACGGTTCTTC
j_call: TRBJ2-7
v_call: TRBV5-1
clone_size: NA
d_call: TRBD2

cdr3_aa: CSVAQGAGDAQYF
cdr3_nt: TGCAGCGTTGCGCAAGGGGCGGGTGATGCGCAGTATTTT
j_call: TRBJ2-3
v_call: TRBV29-1
clone_size: NA
d_call: NA

cdr3_aa: CTSSEDLVSGYEQYF
cdr3_nt: TGTACCAGCAGCGAGGACCTGGTCTCGGGTTACGAGCAGTACTTC
j_call: TRBJ2-7
v_call: TRBV11-1
clone_size: NA
d_call: NA

cdr3_aa: CASSQEQTIAKNIQYF
cdr3_nt: TGCGCCAGCAGCCAAGAACAGACTATAGCCAAAAACATTCAGTACTTC
j_call: TRBJ2-4
v_call: TRBV4-1
clone_size: many
d_call: NA

cdr3_aa: CASSFAGATYSPLHF
cdr3_nt: TGTGCCAGCAGCTTCGCGGGGGCCACTTATTCACCCCTCCACTTT
j_call: TRBJ1-6
v_call: TRBV5-4
clone_size: NA
d_call: NA

cdr3_aa: CASSLNGRSNGQFF
cdr3_nt: TGTGCCAGCAGCTTAAACGGACGGTCCAATGGGCAATTCTTC
j_call: TRBJ2-1
v_call: TRBV7-9
clone_size: NA
d_call: NA

cdr3_aa: CALHPGQGWGTDTQYF
cdr3_nt: TGTGCCTTGCACCCGGGACAGGGGTGGGGCACTGATACGCAGTATTTT
j_call: TRBJ2-3
v_call: TRBV28
clone_size: NA
d_call: TRBD1

cdr3_aa: CASNIQSGSTYGYTF
cdr3_nt: TGTGCCAGCAATATACAATCGGGGTCCACCTATGGCTACACCTTC
j_call: TRBJ1-2
v_call: TRBV6-5
clone_size: NA
d_call: NA

cdr3_aa: CASSPTGLAGGRDEQNF
cdr3_nt: TGTGCCAGCAGTCCCACGGGACTAGCGGGAGGGCGCGACGAGCAGAACTTC
j_call: TRBJ2-7
v_call: TRBV28
clone_size: NA
d_call: TRBD2

cdr3_aa: CASSLEGKGNQPQHF
cdr3_nt: TGCGCCAGCAGCTTGGAAGGTAAGGGTAATCAGCCCCAGCATTTT
j_call: TRBJ1-5
v_call: TRBV5-1
clone_size: few
d_call: NA

cdr3_aa: CAISGAPNQPQHF
cdr3_nt: TGTGCCATCAGCGGGGCACCTAATCAGCCCCAGCATTTT
j_call: TRBJ1-5
v_call: TRBV10-3
clone_size: NA
d_call: NA

cdr3_aa: CASSLFDTQYF
cdr3_nt: TGTGCCAGCAGTTTGTTCGATACGCAGTATTTT
j_call: TRBJ2-3
v_call: TRBV28
clone_size: many
d_call: NA

cdr3_aa: CASSLTGQFNEQYF
cdr3_nt: TGTGCCAGCAGCTTGACAGGACAGTTCAACGAGCAGTACTTC
j_call: TRBJ2-7
v_call: TRBV11-2
clone_size: many
d_call: NA

cdr3_aa: CASNTGTGTEAFF
cdr3_nt: TGTGCCAGCAATACTGGGACGGGCACTGAAGCTTTCTTT
j_call: TRBJ1-1
v_call: TRBV12-3/TRBV12-4
clone_size: once
d_call: NA

cdr3_aa: CSATRTARTYEQYF
cdr3_nt: TGTAGTGCTACCCGGACAGCCCGTACCTACGAGCAGTACTTC
j_call: TRBJ2-7
v_call: TRBV20-1
clone_size: once
d_call: NA

cdr3_aa: CASSSETYGYTF
cdr3_nt: TGTGCCAGCAGTTCCGAGACGTATGGCTACACCTTC
j_call: TRBJ1-2
v_call: TRBV28
clone_size: few
d_call: NA

cdr3_aa: CSTARDTQYF
cdr3_nt: TGCAGCACAGCTCGCGATACGCAGTATTTT
j_call: TRBJ2-3
v_call: TRBV20-1
clone_size: many
d_call: NA

cdr3_aa: CASSLRRTSGNRSYNEQFF
cdr3_nt: TGTGCCAGCAGCCTGCGGAGGACTAGCGGGAACAGGTCCTACAATGAGCAGTTCTTC
j_call: TRBJ2-1
v_call: TRBV11-2
clone_size: NA
d_call: TRBD2

cdr3_aa: CSVWMHADTQYF
cdr3_nt: TGCAGCGTTTGGATGCACGCAGATACGCAGTATTTT
j_call: TRBJ2-3
v_call: TRBV29-1
clone_size: NA
d_call: NA

cdr3_aa: CSARAGLNTGELFF
cdr3_nt: TGCAGTGCTAGGGCTGGGCTGAACACCGGGGAGCTGTTTTTT
j_call: TRBJ2-2
v_call: TRBV20-1
clone_size: once
d_call: NA

cdr3_aa: CASSFLAGGDEQFF
cdr3_nt: TGCGCCAGCAGCTTCCTAGCGGGAGGAGATGAGCAGTTCTTC
j_call: TRBJ2-1
v_call: TRBV28
clone_size: many
d_call: TRBD2

cdr3_aa: CTSSLLLAGGLDEQYF
cdr3_nt: TGTACCAGCTCCCTACTACTAGCGGGAGGGCTCGACGAGCAGTACTTC
j_call: TRBJ2-7
v_call: TRBV18
clone_size: NA
d_call: TRBD2

cdr3_aa: CVSSQDGLNTEAFF
cdr3_nt: TGTGTCAGTAGTCAGGACGGCTTGAACACTGAAGCTTTCTTT
j_call: TRBJ1-1
v_call: TRBV11-3
clone_size: NA
d_call: NA

cdr3_aa: CASNGVDSNYGYTF
cdr3_nt: TGTGCCAGCAATGGTGTAGACTCTAACTATGGCTACACCTTC
j_call: TRBJ1-2
v_call: TRBV6-6
clone_size: NA
d_call: NA

cdr3_aa: CVSSLLTGGTDTQYF
cdr3_nt: TGTGTCAGCAGCCTCCTGACAGGGGGCACAGATACGCAGTATTTT
j_call: TRBJ2-3
v_call: TRBV11-2
clone_size: NA
d_call: TRBD1

cdr3_aa: CASSPGAGSSYNEKFF
cdr3_nt: TGTGCCAGCAGTCCGGGAGCGGGGAGCTCCTACAATGAGAAGTTCTTC
j_call: TRBJ2-1
v_call: TRBV5-4
clone_size: NA
d_call: TRBD2

cdr3_aa: CASSQDILSTDAFF
cdr3_nt: TGTGCCAGCAGCCAGGACATATTGAGCACTGATGCTTTCTTT
j_call: TRBJ1-1
v_call: TRBV11-1
clone_size: NA
d_call: NA

cdr3_aa: CASSFFRDRGFDEQFF
cdr3_nt: TGTGCCAGCAGTTTTTTTCGGGACAGGGGTTTCGATGAGCAGTTCTTC
j_call: TRBJ2-1
v_call: TRBV12-3/TRBV12-4
clone_size: many
d_call: TRBD1

cdr3_aa: CSAQGRYNEQFF
cdr3_nt: TGCAGTGCTCAGGGCCGATACAATGAGCAGTTCTTC
j_call: TRBJ2-1
v_call: TRBV20-1
clone_size: few
d_call: NA

cdr3_aa: CASSLRVGTQSTGELFF
cdr3_nt: TGCGCCAGCAGCTTGAGGGTCGGGACACAAAGCACCGGGGAGCTGTTTTTT
j_call: TRBJ2-2
v_call: TRBV5-1
clone_size: many
d_call: NA

cdr3_aa: CAISYSGSGNTIYF
cdr3_nt: TGTGCCATCAGTTACTCGGGGTCTGGAAACACCATATATTTT
j_call: TRBJ1-3
v_call: TRBV6-5
clone_size: NA
d_call: NA

cdr3_aa: CTSSLLRSGIGVLFF
cdr3_nt: TGTACCAGCAGCTTGCTACGGTCAGGCATCGGGGTGCTGTTTTTT
j_call: TRBJ2-2
v_call: TRBV11-2
clone_size: NA
d_call: NA

cdr3_aa: CASSLERNEKLFF
cdr3_nt: TGCGCCAGCAGTTTGGAGAGGAATGAAAAACTGTTTTTT
j_call: TRBJ1-4
v_call: TRBV5-1
clone_size: NA
d_call: NA

cdr3_aa: CASSLRIPYQETQYF
cdr3_nt: TGTGCCAGCAGCTTGAGAATCCCGTACCAAGAGACCCAGTACTTC
j_call: TRBJ2-5
v_call: TRBV5-6
clone_size: NA
d_call: NA

cdr3_aa: CASSIVPLRATEKLFF
cdr3_nt: TGTGCCAGCAGTATAGTACCACTACGGGCTACTGAAAAACTGTTTTTT
j_call: TRBJ1-4
v_call: TRBV12-3/TRBV12-4
clone_size: NA
d_call: NA

cdr3_aa: CASSLAGGGTDTQYF
cdr3_nt: TGTGCCAGCAGCCTAGCGGGAGGAGGTACAGATACGCAGTATTTT
j_call: TRBJ2-3
v_call: TRBV14
clone_size: many
d_call: TRBD2

cdr3_aa: CASSLEVKAEQYF
cdr3_nt: TGTGCCAGCAGTTTAGAAGTGAAGGCCGAGCAGTACTTC
j_call: TRBJ2-7
v_call: TRBV28
clone_size: NA
d_call: NA

cdr3_aa: CASSPSSGSTDTQYF
cdr3_nt: TGTGCCAGCAGCCCCTCGAGTGGTAGCACAGATACGCAGTATTTT
j_call: TRBJ2-3
v_call: TRBV5-6
clone_size: many
d_call: NA